These T cell receptor beta chains were read from a single sample in a study of cytomegalovirus exposure and HLA in healthy donors. Repertoires were generated with immunoSEQ multiplex PCR, while TCRdb's copy carries only in-frame clones and drops some. The repertoire includes under 200,000 clones, more than 65% of them detected once, and approximately 1.8% sits in the top ten. Source material: PBMCs. The source of these receptors is a woman aged 25 to 45 in good health and CMV-seronegative. Each CDR3 is given without its conserved first and last residue. A D gene is named only where the DNA matches it firmly. The size of a clone is reported for some rows only, either as once, few or many, or as a class for expanded clones.

j_call clone_size d_call v_call cdr3_aa
TRBJ1-1 NA NA TRBV10-2 ASSESYRHSSEAF
TRBJ1-1 NA TRBD1 TRBV7-2 ASSFLSGTASTEAF
TRBJ2-5 NA NA TRBV5-1 ASSEGAVLQETQY
TRBJ2-7 few NA TRBV7-2 ASSLVQFSREQY
TRBJ1-4 once TRBD1 TRBV12-5 ASGSLTGKEKLF
TRBJ1-2 NA NA TRBV7-9 ASSLFGRADHSPNYGYT
TRBJ1-1 NA NA TRBV5-4 ASSLGAVMNTEAF
TRBJ1-2 NA NA TRBV7-8 ASSQDRNYGYT
TRBJ2-5 NA TRBD1 TRBV11-2 ASSSPGGWETQY
TRBJ2-3 NA TRBD2 TRBV4-1 ASSPGLRGDTQY
TRBJ1-3 NA NA TRBV7-9 ASSLNRAGNTIY
TRBJ1-6 NA TRBD1 TRBV11-2 ASSHRQGISSPLH
TRBJ1-1 NA NA TRBV27 ASSLRSDTEAF
TRBJ1-1 once TRBD1 TRBV18 ASSPRPSTGGMTNTEAF
TRBJ2-1 NA NA TRBV7-9 ASSLTTSLAPRSYNEQF
TRBJ1-5 NA TRBD1 TRBV7-7 ASSPDRESAQH
TRBJ2-1 NA NA TRBV7-8 ASSLGQNNEQF
TRBJ2-1 NA TRBD1 TRBV6-4 ASSEGGGSYNEQF
TRBJ1-2 few NA TRBV5-4 ASRGQGNYGYT
NA NA NA TRBV5-1 ASSWTVATYEQY
TRBJ2-1 few TRBD1 TRBV5-5 ASGTAYNEQF
TRBJ2-7 once TRBD2 TRBV9 ASSVVGGGNSYEQY